This is a list of T cell receptor beta chains from one sample in a study of cytomegalovirus exposure and HLA in healthy donors. Sequencing used immunoSEQ multiplex PCR; TCRdb keeps in-frame clones, though not all of them. The table has some 120,000 clones, roughly two thirds seen once. The sequenced sample was PBMCs. These receptors all stem from a man between 25 and 39 years old in good health and CMV-seropositive. Both conserved end residues are part of each CDR3.

TRBJ2-2,TRBV10-1,CASSDREGGSTGELFF
TRBJ1-2,TRBV4-2,CASSHDLPGQGSDSGYTF
TRBJ1-2,TRBV14,CASTLQGSYGYTF
TRBJ1-2,TRBV2,CASSYGTPENYGYTF
TRBJ1-1,TRBV5-4,CASSARVESEAFF
TRBJ2-3,TRBV5-1,CASSAGASGRAPDTQYF
TRBJ2-1,TRBV5-4,CASSPPGLAGGGEQFF
TRBJ2-3,TRBV5-1,CASSLGLAGGDTQYF
TRBJ2-3,TRBV6-4,CASSAGTETDTQYF
TRBJ2-7,TRBV5-1,CASSWKEAGGYEQYF
TRBJ2-5,TRBV4-3,CASSHEMVRETQYF
TRBJ2-1,TRBV28,CASRRRGPGLRLGFYNEQFF
TRBJ2-3,TRBV7-6,CASSLEGRSASTDTQYF
TRBJ1-1,TRBV5-1,CASTRTGSNTEAFF
TRBJ2-5,TRBV2,CASKVLKGAETQYF
TRBJ1-3,TRBV2,CASTDQDRVFGNTIYF
TRBJ2-1,TRBV14,CASSVIAGSSYNEQFF